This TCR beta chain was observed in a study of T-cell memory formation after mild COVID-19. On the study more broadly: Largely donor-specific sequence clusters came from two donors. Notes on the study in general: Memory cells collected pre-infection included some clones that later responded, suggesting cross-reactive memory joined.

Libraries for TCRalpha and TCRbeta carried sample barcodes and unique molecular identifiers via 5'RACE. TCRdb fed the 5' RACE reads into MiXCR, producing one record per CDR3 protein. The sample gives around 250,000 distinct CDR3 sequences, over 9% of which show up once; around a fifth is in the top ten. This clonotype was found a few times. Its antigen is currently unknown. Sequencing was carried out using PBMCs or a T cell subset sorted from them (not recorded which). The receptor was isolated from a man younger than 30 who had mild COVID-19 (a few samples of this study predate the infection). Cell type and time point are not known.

The CDR3 DNA sequence: TGTGCCAGTAGTACCCAGGGCATCAATGAGCAGTTCTTC. This translates into CASSTQGINEQFF. The chain is built from TRBV19 and TRBJ2-1, with a tentative D call TRBD1 (5 bases). The CDR3 is 13 residues long. V lost 4 bases and J lost 6, with 10 bases in between. The germline V gene has CDR1 LNHDA and CDR2 SQIVND (reference sequence).